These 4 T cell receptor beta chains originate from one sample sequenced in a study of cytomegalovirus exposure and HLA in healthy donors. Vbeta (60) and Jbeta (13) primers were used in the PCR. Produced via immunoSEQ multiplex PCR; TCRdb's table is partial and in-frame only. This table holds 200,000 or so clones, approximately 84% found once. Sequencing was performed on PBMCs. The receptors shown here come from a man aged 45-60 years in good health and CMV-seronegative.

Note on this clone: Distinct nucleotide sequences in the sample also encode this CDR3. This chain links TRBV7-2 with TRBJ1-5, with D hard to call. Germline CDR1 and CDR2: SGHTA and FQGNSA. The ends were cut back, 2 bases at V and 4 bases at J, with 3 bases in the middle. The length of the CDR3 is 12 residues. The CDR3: CASSLSNQPQHF. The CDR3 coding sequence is TGTGCCAGCAGCTTATCGAATCAGCCCCAGCATTTT.

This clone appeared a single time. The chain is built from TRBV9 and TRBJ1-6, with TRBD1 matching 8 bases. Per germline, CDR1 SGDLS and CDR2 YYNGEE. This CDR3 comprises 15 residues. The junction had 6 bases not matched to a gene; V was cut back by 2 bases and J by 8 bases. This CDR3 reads CASSVIGTGDSPLHF. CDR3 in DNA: TGTGCCAGCAGCGTCATCGGGACAGGCGATTCACCCCTCCACTTT. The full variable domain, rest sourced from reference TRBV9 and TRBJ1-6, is DSGVTQTPKHLITATGQRVTLRCSPRSGDLSVYWYQQSLDQGLQFLIQYYNGEERAKGNILERFSAQQFPDLHSELNLSSLELGDSALYFCASSVIGTGDSPLHFGNGTRLTVT.

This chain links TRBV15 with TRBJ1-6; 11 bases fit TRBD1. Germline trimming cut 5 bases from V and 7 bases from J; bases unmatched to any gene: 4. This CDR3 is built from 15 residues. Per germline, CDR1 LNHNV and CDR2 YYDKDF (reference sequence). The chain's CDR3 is CATSPWTGGNSPLHF. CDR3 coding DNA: TGTGCCACCAGCCCCTGGACAGGGGGCAATTCACCCCTCCACTTT.

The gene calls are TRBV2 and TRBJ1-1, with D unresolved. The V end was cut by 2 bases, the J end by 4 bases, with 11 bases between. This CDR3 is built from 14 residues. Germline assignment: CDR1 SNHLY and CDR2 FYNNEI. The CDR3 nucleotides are TGTGCCAGCAGTGAAAGAGGGTTTAGCACTGAAGCTTTCTTT. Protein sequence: CASSERGFSTEAFF. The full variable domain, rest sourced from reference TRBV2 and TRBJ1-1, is EPEVTQTPSHQVTQMGQEVILRCVPISNHLYFYWYRQILGQKVEFLVSFYNNEISEKSEIFDDQFSVERPDGSNFTLKIRSTKLEDSAMYFCASSERGFSTEAFFGQGTRLTVV.